What follows are 19 T cell receptor beta chains derived from one specimen sequenced in a study of T cell responses to AZD1222 COVID-19 vaccine. Assay: immunoSEQ multiplex PCR; the TCRdb copy retains only in-frame clones and omits some. The sample has about 83,000 clones, 70% to 90% seen once. The sample consisted of peripheral blood, taken 28 days after the second AZD1222 dose. These receptors all come from an adult who received the AZD1222 COVID-19 vaccine.

The J gene is TRBJ1-2, the V gene TRBV6-5; D is perhaps TRBD1 (6 bases). The CDR3 has 13 amino acids. Germline loops: CDR1 MNHEY, CDR2 SVGAGI. Trimming removed 6 bases from V and 3 bases from J, with 11 bases in between. The CDR3 DNA is TGTGCCAGCAGGCTTTCAGGGGACTATGGCTACACCTTC. It translates to CASRLSGDYGYTF.

This clone was seen only a few times. This chain connects TRBV5-1 to TRBJ1-1, with 8 positions matching TRBD1. CDR1 SGHRS and CDR2 YFSETQ come from the germline V gene. After removal of 4 bases from V and 7 bases from J, the junction contained 6 bases not matched to a gene. CDR3 length: 13 amino acids. The CDR3 loop reads CASSPTGASEAFF. DNA of the CDR3: TGCGCCAGCAGCCCGACAGGGGCAAGTGAAGCTTTCTTT.

This rearrangement joins TRBV12-3 or TRBV12-4 to TRBJ2-5; D gene ambiguous. Trimming pared 1 base from V and 2 bases from J, leaving 5 bases between. This CDR3 is built from 13 residues. This CDR3 reads CASSLGGQETQYF. The DNA for the CDR3 is TGTGCCAGCAGTTTAGGAGGACAAGAGACCCAGTACTTC.

Sample share makes this clone medium-sized (0.01 to 0.1%). The chain recombines TRBV29-1 with TRBJ2-2; D not certain. The germline CDR1 and CDR2 sequences are SQVTM and ANQGSEA. V was cut by 3 bases and J by 7 bases, with 6 bases left in between. The CDR3 length is 11 residues. The CDR3 loop is CSVDGVGELFF. CDR3 DNA: TGCAGCGTTGACGGAGTCGGGGAGCTGTTTTTT.

The chain has TRBV19 and TRBJ1-6; 9 nucleotides line up with TRBD1. Germline-derived CDR1 and CDR2 are LNHDA and SQIVND (reference sequence). Trimming cost V 4 bases and J 4 bases; bases outside gene matches: 5. The CDR3 spans 16 residues. CDR3: CASSTSTGGYNSPLHF. For the CDR3, the DNA is TGTGCCAGTAGTACATCGACAGGGGGTTATAATTCACCCCTCCACTTT. Combining the CDR3 with reference TRBV19 and TRBJ1-6 gives the whole variable domain DGGITQSPKYLFRKEGQNVTLSCEQNLNHDAMYWYRQDPGQGLRLIYYSQIVNDFQKGDIAEGYSVSREKKESFPLTVTSAQKNPTAFYLCASSTSTGGYNSPLHFGNGTRLTVT.

The rearrangement links TRBV4-1 to TRBJ2-1, with 7 nucleotides matching TRBD2. The CDR3 loop spans 16 amino acids. With 0 bases clipped from V and 7 bases from J, the junction kept 9 bases outside the gene matches. Germline-derived CDR1 and CDR2 are MGHRA and YSYEKL. CDR3 coding DNA: TGCGCCAGCAGCCAAGATGGGAGGGTGGGTTATAATGAGCAGTTCTTC. This encodes CASSQDGRVGYNEQFF.

This chain joins TRBV30 and TRBJ1-2, with a tentative D call TRBD1 (6 bases). V lost 0 bases to trimming and J lost 5 bases, with 13 bases between them. Germline values: CDR1 GTSNPN, CDR2 SVGIG (reference sequence). This CDR3 comprises 14 residues. The CDR3 nucleotides are TGTGCCTGGAGTGTATTAACAGGGTGGTATGGCTACACCTTC. Translation: CAWSVLTGWYGYTF. The full variable domain, in which reference TRBV30 and TRBJ1-2 provide the parts outside the CDR3, is SQTIHQWPATLVQPVGSPLSLECTVEGTSNPNLYWYRQAAGRGLQLLFYSVGIGQISSEVPQNLSASRPQDRQFILSSKKLLLSDSGFYLCAWSVLTGWYGYTFGSGTRLTVV.

V usage is TRBV7-9 and J usage is TRBJ2-3, with no clear D. This CDR3 contains 11 residues. Germline CDR1 SEHNR, CDR2 FQNEAQ (reference sequence). V lost 5 bases to trimming and J lost 2 bases, with 2 bases between them. CDR3 bases: TGTGCCAGCAGCGACACAGATACGCAGTATTTT. It is translated as CASSDTDTQYF.

The chain is built from TRBV10-3 and TRBJ2-5; no clear D gene. Trimming stripped 0 bases from V and 3 bases from J, with 14 bases between. The CDR3 sequence is 16 residues long. CDR1 is ENHRY, CDR2 SYGVKD, per germline. CDR3 in DNA: TGTGCCATCAGTGAGTCGATGAGGAAACTCGAAGAGACCCAGTACTTC. Amino acids: CAISESMRKLEETQYF.

This clone has a single count. This rearrangement joins TRBV6-5 to TRBJ1-2; no clear D. V was shortened by 0 bases and J by 4 bases, with 9 bases between the two germline ends. Germline loops: CDR1 MNHEY, CDR2 SVGAGI. The CDR3 runs to 14 residues. The CDR3 loop reads CASSYSAGVYGYTF. CDR3 coding DNA: TGTGCCAGCAGTTACTCGGCAGGCGTCTATGGCTACACCTTC.

This clone is a singleton in its sample. The chain recombines TRBV6-5 with TRBJ1-1; TRBD1 matches 8 bases. The CDR3 totals 13 residues. The ends lost 6 bases at V and 4 bases at J; junction bases unmatched: 4. Germline V CDR1 and CDR2: MNHEY, SVGAGI. For the CDR3, the DNA is TGTGCCAGCAGCCGAACAGGGGGCACTGAAGCTTTCTTT. As protein: CASSRTGGTEAFF.

The chain employs TRBV2 and TRBJ2-3, with 10 bases lining up with TRBD2. CDR3 length equals 15 residues. The J segment lost 4 bases and the V segment lost 5 bases, leaving 6 bases of the junction unmatched. Germline V gene data show CDR1 as SNHLY and CDR2 as FYNNEI. CDR3 sequence: CASSQGGTSADTQYF. CDR3 nucleotide sequence: TGTGCCAGCAGTCAGGGGGGGACTAGCGCAGATACGCAGTATTTT.

About this clone: An end of the junction does not agree with germline; a read error may underlie this. This CDR3 is CSAEAQYF. The CDR3 bases are TGCAGTGCAGAGGCCCAGTACTTC. This sequence joins TRBV20-1 and TRBJ2-5; D is undetermined. The CDR3 runs to 8 residues. Germline loops: CDR1 DFQATT, CDR2 SNEGSKA (reference sequence).

The chain links TRBV19 to TRBJ1-6; no clear D gene. The germline V gene has CDR1 LNHDA and CDR2 SQIVND (reference sequence). V lost 5 bases to trimming and J lost 1 base, with 9 bases between them. The CDR3 spans 15 residues. This CDR3 is CASSSRHSYNSPLHF. DNA for the CDR3: TGTGCCAGTAGTTCACGACATTCCTATAATTCACCCCTCCACTTT.

The V gene is TRBV7-9, the J gene TRBJ2-1, with unresolved D. Trimming cost V 1 base and J 9 bases, with 7 bases left between them. CDR1 and CDR2 (germline): SEHNR, FQNEAQ (reference sequence). The CDR3 is made up of 12 amino acids. The CDR3 sequence: CASSLGLTEQFF. DNA for the CDR3: TGTGCCAGCAGCTTAGGTCTTACTGAGCAGTTCTTC.

The CDR3 loop is CASSLAGTQDEQFF. The CDR3 DNA reads TGCGCCAGCAGCTTGGCAGGGACTCAGGATGAGCAGTTCTTC. The rearrangement uses TRBV5-1 and TRBJ2-1, with a tentative D call TRBD2 (6 bases). This CDR3 region has 14 residues. Germline assignment: CDR1 SGHRS and CDR2 YFSETQ. Trimming took 0 bases from V and 8 from J, leaving 12 bases between them.

The chain uses TRBV5-1 and TRBJ2-7, with D possibly matching TRBD2 (5 bases). The CDR3 consists of 14 residues. The germline V and J ends were trimmed by 0 bases and 5 bases, with 12 bases remaining between them. Per germline, CDR1 SGHRS and CDR2 YFSETQ. The CDR3 sequence: CASSLEEGTHEQYF. In DNA form, the CDR3 reads TGCGCCAGCAGCTTGGAAGAGGGAACTCACGAGCAGTACTTC.

This chain uses TRBV6-2 or TRBV6-3 with TRBJ1-1; 7 bases agree with TRBD1. Looked up from germline, CDR1 is MNHEY and CDR2 is SVGEGT. This CDR3 is built from 14 residues. V lost 4 bases and J lost 3; bases outside the gene matches: 5. This chain's CDR3 is CASSSQGGDTEAFF. The CDR3 DNA reads as TGTGCCAGCAGTTCCCAGGGGGGCGACACTGAAGCTTTCTTT.

DNA of the CDR3: TGTGCCAGCAGAGGGACCACAGATACGCAGTATTTT. Its protein is CASRGTTDTQYF. The chain joins TRBV6-5 to TRBJ2-3, with D possibly called TRBD1 or TRBD2 (5 bases each). In germline, CDR1 is MNHEY, CDR2 SVGAGI. The CDR3 is 12 residues long. The V gene lost 6 bases and the J gene lost 2 bases, with 6 bases spanning the gap.